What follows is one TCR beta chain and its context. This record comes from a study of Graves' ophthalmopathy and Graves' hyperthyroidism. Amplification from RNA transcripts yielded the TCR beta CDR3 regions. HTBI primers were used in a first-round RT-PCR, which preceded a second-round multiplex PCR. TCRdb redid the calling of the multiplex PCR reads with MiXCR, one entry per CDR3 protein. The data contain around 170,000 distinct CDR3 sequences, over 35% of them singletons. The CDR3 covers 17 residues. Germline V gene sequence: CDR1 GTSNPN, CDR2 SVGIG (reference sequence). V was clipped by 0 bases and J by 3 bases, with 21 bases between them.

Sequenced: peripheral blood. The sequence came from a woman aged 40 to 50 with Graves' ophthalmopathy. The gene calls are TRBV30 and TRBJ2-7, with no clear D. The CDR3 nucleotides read TGTGCCTGGAGTGTTTGGGCCTCCGGGCCAGGCGACTACGAGCAGTACTTC. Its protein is CAWSVWASGPGDYEQYF. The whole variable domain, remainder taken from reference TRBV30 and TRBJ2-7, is SQTIHQWPATLVQPVGSPLSLECTVEGTSNPNLYWYRQAAGRGLQLLFYSVGIGQISSEVPQNLSASRPQDRQFILSSKKLLLSDSGFYLCAWSVWASGPGDYEQYFGPGTRLTVT.